The 4 T cell receptor beta chains below come from one sample, sequenced in a study of naive and memory T cell subsets. Both TRBC1 and TRBC2 were covered by a beta constant-region primer of two equimolar oligonucleotides. The ligated cDNA underwent four PCR rounds using SP2 and nested alpha and beta constant-region primers. TCRdb passed the UMI-ligation and nested PCR reads through MiXCR, listing each CDR3 protein once. Of some 82,000 distinct CDR3 sequences in the sample, approximately 9.2% were seen once. The sequenced sample was naive CD8+ T cells from blood. These receptors all come from a human donor in good health.

This clonotype was seen repeatedly, ten times or more. The V call is TRBV4-1, the J call TRBJ2-5, with TRBD2 matching over 11 bases. The CDR3 is made up of 15 amino acids. Germline-derived CDR1 and CDR2 are MGHRA and YSYEKL. V dropped 5 bases and J dropped 2; count of bases not matched to a gene: 4. CDR3 sequence: CASSWRLAGQETQYF. The CDR3 bases are TGCGCCAGCAGCTGGAGACTAGCGGGACAAGAGACCCAGTACTTC.

The J gene is TRBJ2-7, the V gene TRBV28, with D perhaps TRBD2 (6 bases). This CDR3 is built from 17 residues. V lost 2 bases to trimming and J lost 5 bases, with 22 bases between them. CDR1 and CDR2 from the germline V gene are MDHEN and SYDVKM. The CDR3 bases are TGTGCCAGCAGTTTAATGTATGATTCCGGGAGTAGCCACGAGCAGTACTTC. Amino acid sequence: CASSLMYDSGSSHEQYF.

The table lists this clonotype with a few counts. This rearrangement joins TRBV30 to TRBJ1-2; maybe TRBD1 (6 bases). This CDR3 contains 14 residues. Germline assignment: CDR1 GTSNPN and CDR2 SVGIG (reference sequence). V was pared by 4 bases and J by 4 bases, with 16 bases between. The CDR3 reads CAWISGTSRYGYTF. The CDR3, as DNA: TGTGCCTGGATATCTGGGACATCCCGCTATGGCTACACCTTC.

This clonotype was found a few times. The chain is built from TRBV20-1 and TRBJ2-1; 8 bases agree with TRBD2. The V segment lost 6 bases and the J segment 4 bases; nucleotides outside the gene matches: 11. CDR1 is DFQATT, CDR2 SNEGSKA, per germline (reference sequence). The CDR3 extends over 15 amino acids. CDR3 protein: CSAQALADRYNEQFF. Here the CDR3 DNA reads TGCAGTGCCCAGGCACTAGCGGACCGTTACAATGAGCAGTTCTTC.